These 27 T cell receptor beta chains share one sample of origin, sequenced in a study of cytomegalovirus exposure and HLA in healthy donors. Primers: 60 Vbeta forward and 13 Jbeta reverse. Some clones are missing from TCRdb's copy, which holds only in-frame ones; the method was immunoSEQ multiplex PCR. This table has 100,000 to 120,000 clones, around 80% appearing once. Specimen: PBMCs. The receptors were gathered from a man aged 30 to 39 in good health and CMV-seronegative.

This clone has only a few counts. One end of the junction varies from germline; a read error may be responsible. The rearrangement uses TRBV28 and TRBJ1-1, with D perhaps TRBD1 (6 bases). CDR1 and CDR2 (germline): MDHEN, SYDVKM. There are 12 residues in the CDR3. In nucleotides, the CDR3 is TGTGCCACGGACAGCCGTTCCCTGGGGGGGTACTTT. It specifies CATDSRSLGGYF.

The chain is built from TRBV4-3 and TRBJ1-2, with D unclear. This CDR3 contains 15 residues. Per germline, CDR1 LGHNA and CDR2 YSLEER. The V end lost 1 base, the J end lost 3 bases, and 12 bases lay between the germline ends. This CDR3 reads CASSQGRANYYGYTF. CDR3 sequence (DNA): TGCGCCAGCAGCCAAGGGAGGGCTAACTACTATGGCTACACCTTC.

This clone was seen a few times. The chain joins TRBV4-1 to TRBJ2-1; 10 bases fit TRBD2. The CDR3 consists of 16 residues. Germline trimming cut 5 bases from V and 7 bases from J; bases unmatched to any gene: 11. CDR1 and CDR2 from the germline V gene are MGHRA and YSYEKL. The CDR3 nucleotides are TGCGCCAGCAGCACCGGCGCTAGCGGGAGATCGAATGAGCAGTTCTTC. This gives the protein CASSTGASGRSNEQFF.

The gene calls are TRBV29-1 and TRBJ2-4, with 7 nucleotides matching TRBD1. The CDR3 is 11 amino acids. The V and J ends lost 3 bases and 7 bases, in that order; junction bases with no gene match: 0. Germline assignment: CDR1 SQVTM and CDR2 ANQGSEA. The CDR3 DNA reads TGCAGCGTTGACAGGGGGAACATTCAGTACTTC. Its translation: CSVDRGNIQYF.

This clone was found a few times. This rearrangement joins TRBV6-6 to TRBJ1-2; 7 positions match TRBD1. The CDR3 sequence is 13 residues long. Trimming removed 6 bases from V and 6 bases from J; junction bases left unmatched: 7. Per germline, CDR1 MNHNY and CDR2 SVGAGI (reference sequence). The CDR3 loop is CASSRGRGDGYTF. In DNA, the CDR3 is TGTGCCAGCAGCCGCGGCAGGGGGGATGGCTACACCTTC.

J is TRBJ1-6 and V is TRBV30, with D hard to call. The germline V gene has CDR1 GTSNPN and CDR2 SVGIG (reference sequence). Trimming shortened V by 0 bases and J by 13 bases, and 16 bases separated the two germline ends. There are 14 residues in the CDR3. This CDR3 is CAWSVVLNAVPLHF. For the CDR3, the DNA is TGTGCCTGGAGTGTAGTACTGAACGCCGTCCCCCTCCACTTT.

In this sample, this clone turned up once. This CDR3 is CASSLELDSRGGYTF. DNA of the CDR3: TGTGCCAGCAGCTTAGAACTGGACAGTCGGGGTGGCTACACCTTC. The chain uses TRBV7-9 and TRBJ1-2; D may be TRBD1 (6 bases). V lost 1 base and J 7 bases, leaving 16 bases between the germline ends. CDR3 length: 15 amino acids. CDR1 SEHNR and CDR2 FQNEAQ come from the germline V gene (reference sequence).

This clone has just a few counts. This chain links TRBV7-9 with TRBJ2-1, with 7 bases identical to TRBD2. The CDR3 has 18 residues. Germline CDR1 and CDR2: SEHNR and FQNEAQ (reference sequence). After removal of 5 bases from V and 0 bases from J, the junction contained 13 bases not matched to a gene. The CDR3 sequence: CASSPPTTAGSSYNEQFF. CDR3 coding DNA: TGTGCCAGCAGCCCCCCGACAACAGCGGGGAGCTCCTACAATGAGCAGTTCTTC.

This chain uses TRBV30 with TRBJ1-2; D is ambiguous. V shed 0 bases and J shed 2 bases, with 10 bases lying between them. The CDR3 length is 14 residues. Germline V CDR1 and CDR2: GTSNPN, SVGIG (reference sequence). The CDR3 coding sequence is TGTGCCTGGAGTGTACGGAGACGGAACTATGGCTACACCTTC. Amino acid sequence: CAWSVRRRNYGYTF. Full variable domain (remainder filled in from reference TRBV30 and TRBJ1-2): SQTIHQWPATLVQPVGSPLSLECTVEGTSNPNLYWYRQAAGRGLQLLFYSVGIGQISSEVPQNLSASRPQDRQFILSSKKLLLSDSGFYLCAWSVRRRNYGYTFGSGTRLTVV.

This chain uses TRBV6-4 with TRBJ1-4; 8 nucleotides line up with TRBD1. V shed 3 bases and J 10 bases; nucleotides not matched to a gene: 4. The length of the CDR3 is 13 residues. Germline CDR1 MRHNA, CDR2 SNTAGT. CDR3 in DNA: TGTGCCAGCAGTGAAGGACAGGGTGGAAAACTGTTTTTT. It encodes CASSEGQGGKLFF.

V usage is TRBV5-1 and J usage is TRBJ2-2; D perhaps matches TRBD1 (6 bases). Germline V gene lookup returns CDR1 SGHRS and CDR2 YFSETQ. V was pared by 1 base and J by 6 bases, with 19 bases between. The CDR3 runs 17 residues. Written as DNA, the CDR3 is TGCGCCAGCAGCTTGTTCCCTACAGGGCAGATTTCCGGGGAGCTGTTTTTT. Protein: CASSLFPTGQISGELFF. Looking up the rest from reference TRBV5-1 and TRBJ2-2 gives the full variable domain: KAGVTQTPRYLIKTRGQQVTLSCSPISGHRSVSWYQQTPGQGLQFLFEYFSETQRNKGNFPGRFSGRQFSNSRSEMNVSTLELGDSALYLCASSLFPTGQISGELFFGEGSRLTVL.

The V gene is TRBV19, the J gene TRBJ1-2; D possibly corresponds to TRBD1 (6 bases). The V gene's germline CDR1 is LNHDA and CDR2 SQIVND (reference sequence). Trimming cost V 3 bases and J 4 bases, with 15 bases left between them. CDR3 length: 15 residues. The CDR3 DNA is TGTGCCAGTAGTATTCGGGAACAGGGCCTCTATGGCTACACCTTC. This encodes CASSIREQGLYGYTF.

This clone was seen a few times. The CDR3 loop reads CASSHGGAKNIQYF. CDR3 coding DNA: TGTGCCAGCAGCCACGGGGGAGCCAAAAACATTCAGTACTTC. The chain uses TRBV13 and TRBJ2-4, with D perhaps matching TRBD2 (6 bases). The CDR3 extends over 14 amino acids. CDR1 and CDR2 from the germline V gene are PRHDT and FYEKMQ (reference sequence). Trimming left V 5 bases short and J 0 bases short, with 8 bases between.

This CDR3 reads CASSQVGQKNYEQYF. CDR3 nucleotides: TGTGCCAGCAGCCAAGTGGGACAGAAGAACTACGAGCAGTACTTC. This sequence joins TRBV14 and TRBJ2-7; TRBD1 agrees at 7 bases. This CDR3 has 15 amino acids. V lost 1 base and J lost 3; bases outside the gene matches: 6. The germline gives CDR1 SGHDN, CDR2 FVKESK. The variable domain in full, with the rest retrieved from reference TRBV14 and TRBJ2-7, is EAGVTQFPSHSVIEKGQTVTLRCDPISGHDNLYWYRRVMGKEIKFLLHFVKESKQDESGMPNNRFLAERTGGTYSTLKVQPAELEDSGVYFCASSQVGQKNYEQYFGPGTRLTVT.

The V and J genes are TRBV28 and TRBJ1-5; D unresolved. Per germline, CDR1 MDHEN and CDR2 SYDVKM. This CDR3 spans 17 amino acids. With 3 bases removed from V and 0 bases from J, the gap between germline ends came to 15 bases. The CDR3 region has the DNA TGTGCCAGCAGTTTTTCCTTGAACAGCTATAGCAATCAGCCCCAGCATTTT. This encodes CASSFSLNSYSNQPQHF.

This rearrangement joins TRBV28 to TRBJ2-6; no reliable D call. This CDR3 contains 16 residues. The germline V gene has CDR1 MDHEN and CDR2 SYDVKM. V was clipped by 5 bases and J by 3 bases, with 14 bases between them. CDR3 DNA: TGTGCCAGCAGTGAGCTGGGCCTTCGTGGGGCCAACGTCCTGACTTTC. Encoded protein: CASSELGLRGANVLTF.

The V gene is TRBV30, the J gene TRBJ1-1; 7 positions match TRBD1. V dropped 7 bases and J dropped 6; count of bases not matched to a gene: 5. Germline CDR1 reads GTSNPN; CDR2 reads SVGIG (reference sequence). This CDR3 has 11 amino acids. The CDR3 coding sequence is TGTGCCTTCAGGGGGGTGGCTGAAGCTTTCTTT. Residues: CAFRGVAEAFF.

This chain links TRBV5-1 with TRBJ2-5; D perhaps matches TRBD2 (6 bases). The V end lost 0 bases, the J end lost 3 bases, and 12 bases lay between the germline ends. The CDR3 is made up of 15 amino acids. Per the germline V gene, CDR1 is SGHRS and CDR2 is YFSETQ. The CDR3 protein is CASSLAGVEEETQYF. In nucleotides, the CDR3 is TGCGCCAGCAGCTTGGCGGGGGTCGAAGAAGAGACCCAGTACTTC. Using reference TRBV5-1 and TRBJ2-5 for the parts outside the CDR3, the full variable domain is KAGVTQTPRYLIKTRGQQVTLSCSPISGHRSVSWYQQTPGQGLQFLFEYFSETQRNKGNFPGRFSGRQFSNSRSEMNVSTLELGDSALYLCASSLAGVEEETQYFGPGTRLLVL.

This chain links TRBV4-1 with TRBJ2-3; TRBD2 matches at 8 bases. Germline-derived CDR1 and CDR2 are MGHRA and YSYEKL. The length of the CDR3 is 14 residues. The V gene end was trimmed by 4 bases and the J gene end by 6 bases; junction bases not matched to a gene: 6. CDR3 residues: CASSLGLALDTQYF. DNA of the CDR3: TGCGCCAGCAGCCTTGGACTAGCATTGGATACGCAGTATTTT.

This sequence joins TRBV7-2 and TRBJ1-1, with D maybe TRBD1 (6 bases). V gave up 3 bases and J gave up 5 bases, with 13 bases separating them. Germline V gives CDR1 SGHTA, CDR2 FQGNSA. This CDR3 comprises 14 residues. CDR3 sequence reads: CASSFSRGRTEAFF. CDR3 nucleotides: TGTGCCAGCAGCTTTTCCAGGGGAAGGACTGAAGCTTTCTTT.

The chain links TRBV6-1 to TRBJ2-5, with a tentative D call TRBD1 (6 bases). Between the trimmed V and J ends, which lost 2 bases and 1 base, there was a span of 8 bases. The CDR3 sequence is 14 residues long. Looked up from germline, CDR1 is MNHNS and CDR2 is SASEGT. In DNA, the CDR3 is TGTGCCAGCAGTGAACTGGACAGCCAAGAGACCCAGTACTTC. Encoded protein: CASSELDSQETQYF.

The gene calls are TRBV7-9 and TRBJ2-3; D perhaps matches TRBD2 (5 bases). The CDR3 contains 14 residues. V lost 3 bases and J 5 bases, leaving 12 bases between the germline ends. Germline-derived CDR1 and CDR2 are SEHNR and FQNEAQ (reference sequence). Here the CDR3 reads CASSLRGLVDTQYF. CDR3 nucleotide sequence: TGTGCCAGCAGCTTGAGAGGGCTGGTAGATACGCAGTATTTT.

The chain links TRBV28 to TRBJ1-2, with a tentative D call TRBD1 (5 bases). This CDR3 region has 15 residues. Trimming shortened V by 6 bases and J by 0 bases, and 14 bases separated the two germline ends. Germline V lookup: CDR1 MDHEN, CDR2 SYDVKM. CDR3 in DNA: TGTGCCAGCAGACCTACGACAGAAGCTAACTATGGCTACACCTTC. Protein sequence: CASRPTTEANYGYTF.

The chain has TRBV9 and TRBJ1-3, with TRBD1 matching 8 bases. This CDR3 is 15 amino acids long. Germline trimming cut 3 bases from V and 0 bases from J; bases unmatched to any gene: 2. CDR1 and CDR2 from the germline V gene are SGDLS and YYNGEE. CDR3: CASSGGTGSGNTIYF. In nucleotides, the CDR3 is TGTGCCAGCAGCGGAGGGACAGGCTCTGGAAACACCATATATTTT.

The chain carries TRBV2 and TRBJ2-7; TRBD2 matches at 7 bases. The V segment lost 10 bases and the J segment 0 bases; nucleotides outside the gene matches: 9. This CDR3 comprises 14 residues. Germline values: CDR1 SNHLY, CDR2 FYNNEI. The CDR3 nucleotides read TGTGCCACCTTAGCGGGCCCTAGCTCCTACGAGCAGTACTTC. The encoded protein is CATLAGPSSYEQYF.

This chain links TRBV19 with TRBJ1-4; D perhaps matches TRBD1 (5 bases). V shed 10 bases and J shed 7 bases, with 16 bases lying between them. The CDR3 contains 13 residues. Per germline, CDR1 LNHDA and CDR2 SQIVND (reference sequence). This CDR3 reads CATSGTRSEKLFF. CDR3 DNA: TGTGCCACTTCCGGGACTAGGAGTGAAAAACTGTTTTTT.

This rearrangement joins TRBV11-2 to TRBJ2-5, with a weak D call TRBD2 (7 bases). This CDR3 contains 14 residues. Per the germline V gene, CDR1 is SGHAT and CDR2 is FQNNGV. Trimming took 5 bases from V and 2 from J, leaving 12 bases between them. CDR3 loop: CASSRGAYQETQYF. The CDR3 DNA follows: TGTGCCAGCAGCCGGGGGGCTTATCAAGAGACCCAGTACTTC. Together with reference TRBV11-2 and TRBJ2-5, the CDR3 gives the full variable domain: EAGVAQSPRYKIIEKRQSVAFWCNPISGHATLYWYQQILGQGPKLLIQFQNNGVVDDSQLPKDRFSAERLKGVDSTLKIQPAKLEDSAVYLCASSRGAYQETQYFGPGTRLLVL.